The 23 T cell receptor beta chains given below trace back to one sample, sequenced in a study of control samples from healthy donors and cancer patients. Some clones are missing from TCRdb's copy, which holds only in-frame ones; the method was immunoSEQ multiplex PCR. The sample has 98,000 or so clones, roughly nine tenths seen once. Input material: blood. The receptors here all came from a woman in her 70s in good health.

The chain links TRBV5-4 to TRBJ2-7, with 7 bases that match TRBD1. Per germline, CDR1 SGHNT and CDR2 YYREEE (reference sequence). The trim removed 3 bases at V and 2 bases at J, leaving 5 bases unmatched. The CDR3 totals 14 residues. CDR3 loop: CASSSGQAAYEQYF. The CDR3 bases are TGTGCCAGCAGCTCAGGACAGGCCGCCTACGAGCAGTACTTC. Full variable domain (missing parts from reference TRBV5-4 and TRBJ2-7): ETGVTQSPTHLIKTRGQQVTLRCSSQSGHNTVSWYQQALGQGPQFIFQYYREEENGRGNFPPRFSGLQFPNYSSELNVNALELDDSALYLCASSSGQAAYEQYFGPGTRLTVT.

V usage is TRBV25-1 and J usage is TRBJ1-1; 7 nucleotides align to TRBD1. Per germline, CDR1 MGHDK and CDR2 SYGVNS. Trimming at V came to 4 bases and at J to 0 bases, leaving 5 bases not matched to a gene. The CDR3 covers 15 residues. The CDR3 region is CASSATGTVNTEAFF. Here the CDR3 DNA reads TGTGCCAGCAGTGCCACCGGGACAGTGAACACTGAAGCTTTCTTT.

The chain combines TRBV3-1 (or the pseudogene TRBV3-2) with TRBJ1-4; tentatively, D is TRBD1 (6 bases). The CDR3 spans 15 residues. The V and J ends lost 1 base and 5 bases respectively, with 11 bases between them. Germline assignment: CDR1 LGHDT and CDR2 YNNKEL (reference sequence). For the CDR3, the DNA is TGTGCCAGCAGCCAAGGAACAGGGTCAAATGAAAAACTGTTTTTT. This sequence encodes CASSQGTGSNEKLFF.

This clone was found a few times. The V call is TRBV7-9, the J call TRBJ1-1; D call uncertain. Trimming shortened V by 2 bases and J by 2 bases, and 3 bases separated the two germline ends. The CDR3 loop spans 12 amino acids. The V gene's germline CDR1 is SEHNR and CDR2 FQNEAQ (reference sequence). CDR3 amino acids: CASSLINTEAFF. As DNA, the CDR3 is TGTGCCAGCAGCTTAATAAACACTGAAGCTTTCTTT.

This clone was seen only once. This rearrangement joins TRBV5-1 to TRBJ2-5, with D tentatively TRBD1 (8 bases). CDR1 is SGHRS, CDR2 YFSETQ, per germline. The CDR3 loop spans 15 amino acids. V was cut by 6 bases and J by 4 bases, with 19 bases left in between. The CDR3 reads CASTLLAQGAETQYF. DNA for the CDR3: TGCGCCAGCACCCTACTAGCGCAGGGGGCAGAGACCCAGTACTTC. Drawing the rest from reference TRBV5-1 and TRBJ2-5, the complete variable domain is KAGVTQTPRYLIKTRGQQVTLSCSPISGHRSVSWYQQTPGQGLQFLFEYFSETQRNKGNFPGRFSGRQFSNSRSEMNVSTLELGDSALYLCASTLLAQGAETQYFGPGTRLLVL.

The V and J genes are TRBV27 and TRBJ1-2; possible D gene TRBD1, 6 bases. Trimming removed 4 bases from V and 8 bases from J, with 14 bases in between. Germline V CDR1 and CDR2: MNHEY, SMNVEV (reference sequence). The CDR3 covers 13 residues. The CDR3 coding sequence is TGTGCCAGCAGTTCGCGGGACACTCGAGGCTACACCTTC. This encodes CASSSRDTRGYTF.

This clone was recorded once. This sequence joins TRBV6-5 and TRBJ1-1; D might be TRBD1 (6 bases). V lost 7 bases, J lost 3 bases, and 15 bases lay in between. Germline loops: CDR1 MNHEY, CDR2 SVGAGI. The CDR3 covers 14 residues. CDR3 in amino acids: CASTTQGRYTEAFF. The CDR3 DNA reads TGTGCCAGCACCACACAGGGCCGATACACTGAAGCTTTCTTT.

This sequence joins TRBV5-4 and TRBJ1-1, with 12 bases identical to TRBD1. Germline-derived CDR1 and CDR2 are SGHNT and YYREEE (reference sequence). The trim removed 2 bases at V and 2 bases at J, leaving 4 bases unmatched. CDR3 length equals 16 residues. The CDR3 protein is CASSFRDRGLNTEAFF. CDR3 bases: TGTGCCAGCAGCTTTAGGGACAGGGGGCTTAACACTGAAGCTTTCTTT.

CDR3 amino acids: CASSSRTNTEAFF. The CDR3 coding sequence is TGTGCCAGCAGCTCCCGGACGAACACTGAAGCTTTCTTT. The gene calls are TRBV9 and TRBJ1-1; D remains ambiguous. In germline, CDR1 is SGDLS, CDR2 YYNGEE. The CDR3 length is 13 residues. The V end was cut by 4 bases, the J end by 1 base, with 8 bases between.

V and J are TRBV11-3 and TRBJ2-4, with D possibly being TRBD2 (5 bases). CDR3 length: 13 residues. V was trimmed by 1 base and J by 6 bases, leaving 7 bases between them. From germline, CDR1 is SGHNT and CDR2 YENEEA. The chain's CDR3 is CASSLGGGNIQYF. CDR3 nucleotide sequence: TGTGCCAGCAGCTTAGGAGGAGGAAACATTCAGTACTTC.

This clone was seen many times. The chain carries TRBV3-1 (or the pseudogene TRBV3-2) and TRBJ2-1, with 8 bases aligning to TRBD2. The CDR3 contains 14 residues. The V segment lost 6 bases and the J segment 7 bases; nucleotides outside the gene matches: 8. The V gene's germline CDR1 is LGHDT and CDR2 YNNKEL (reference sequence). CDR3 nucleotide sequence: TGTGCCAGCAGTAACGGGAGGGCCACGAATGAGCAGTTCTTC. Translated, it gives CASSNGRATNEQFF.

This rearrangement joins TRBV30 to TRBJ1-3, with a possible D match to TRBD1 (6 bases). CDR1 and CDR2 (germline): GTSNPN, SVGIG (reference sequence). This CDR3 is built from 12 residues. With 1 base removed from V and 6 bases from J, the gap between germline ends came to 7 bases. CDR3 in DNA: TGTGCCTGGAGTGCAGGGGAAAACACCATATATTTT. Translation: CAWSAGENTIYF.

The J gene is TRBJ1-1, the V gene TRBV2; D remains ambiguous. Trimming removed 8 bases from V and 2 bases from J, with 12 bases in between. CDR1 is SNHLY, CDR2 FYNNEI, per germline. This CDR3 is built from 13 residues. The CDR3 reads CASFTLRNTEAFF. CDR3 nucleotide sequence: TGTGCCAGCTTCACTTTGAGAAACACTGAAGCTTTCTTT.

V is TRBV30 and J is TRBJ2-5, with 16 bases that match TRBD2. With V trimmed by 6 bases and J by 5 bases, 6 bases remained unmatched. The CDR3 contains 15 residues. Germline V gives CDR1 GTSNPN, CDR2 SVGIG (reference sequence). DNA for the CDR3: TGTGCCTGTGGGACTAGCGGGGGGGCCTTGGAGACCCAGTACTTC. It specifies CACGTSGGALETQYF.

By share of the sample, this clone is medium-sized. This chain joins TRBV4-3 and TRBJ2-7, with 8 bases aligning to TRBD1. V was pared by 4 bases and J by 7 bases, with 6 bases of the junction left unmatched. CDR1 and CDR2 from the germline V gene are LGHNA and YSLEER. There are 13 residues in the CDR3. CDR3 coding DNA: TGCGCCAGCAGCCCCAGGACAGGGAGGGAGCAGTACTTC. It translates to CASSPRTGREQYF.

V gene TRBV9 combines with J gene TRBJ2-1, with a tentative D call TRBD1 (6 bases). Germline values: CDR1 SGDLS, CDR2 YYNGEE. Trimming took off 6 bases at V and 2 bases at J, with 12 bases between the two ends. This CDR3 region has 14 residues. The CDR3 loop reads CASTEGVAYNEQFF. The CDR3 coding sequence is TGTGCCAGCACCGAGGGGGTGGCCTACAATGAGCAGTTCTTC. The variable domain in full, completed from reference TRBV9 and TRBJ2-1, reads DSGVTQTPKHLITATGQRVTLRCSPRSGDLSVYWYQQSLDQGLQFLIQYYNGEERAKGNILERFSAQQFPDLHSELNLSSLELGDSALYFCASTEGVAYNEQFFGPGTRLTVL.

V usage is TRBV2 and J usage is TRBJ1-1; 9 bases map to TRBD1. CDR1 and CDR2 (germline): SNHLY, FYNNEI. The CDR3 is made up of 14 amino acids. With V trimmed by 6 bases and J by 6 bases, 8 bases remained unmatched. The CDR3 is CASSLGTGYSEAFF. CDR3 bases: TGTGCCAGCAGCCTGGGGACAGGGTACTCTGAAGCTTTCTTT.

V gene TRBV9 combines with J gene TRBJ1-2; maybe TRBD1 (6 bases). V lost 2 bases, J lost 5 bases, and 16 bases lay in between. The CDR3 covers 15 residues. Germline V gene lookup returns CDR1 SGDLS and CDR2 YYNGEE. In DNA form, the CDR3 reads TGTGCCAGCAGCGTCCCGAGGGGGAATTCGTATGGCTACACCTTC. It is translated as CASSVPRGNSYGYTF.

The CDR3 spells CASSPRGTSQGYTF. The CDR3 DNA sequence: TGTGCCAGCAGCCCTAGGGGGACGTCTCAAGGCTACACCTTC. The rearrangement joins TRBV7-8 to TRBJ1-2, with a possible D match to TRBD1 (6 bases). V dropped 5 bases and J dropped 8 bases, with 18 bases sitting between them. The germline gives CDR1 SGHVS, CDR2 FQNEAQ. This CDR3 contains 14 residues. The full variable domain, in which reference TRBV7-8 and TRBJ1-2 provide the parts outside the CDR3, is GAGVSQSPRYKVAKRGQDVALRCDPISGHVSLFWYQQALGQGPEFLTYFQNEAQLDKSGLPSDRFFAERPEGSVSTLKIQRTQQEDSAVYLCASSPRGTSQGYTFGSGTRLTVV.

The V and J genes are TRBV6-4 and TRBJ2-1; TRBD2 is a possible D gene (7 bases). The CDR3 extends over 15 amino acids. Germline loops: CDR1 MRHNA, CDR2 SNTAGT. Trimming left V 0 bases short and J 8 bases short, with 14 bases between. As DNA, the CDR3 is TGTGCCAGCAGTGACTCTGGGGGGGGCCACGATGAGCAGTTCTTC. Translation gives CASSDSGGGHDEQFF.

This chain links TRBV6-5 with TRBJ1-5, with TRBD1 matching 8 bases. Losses at the gene ends were 6 bases for V and 6 bases for J; bases not matched to a gene: 7. CDR1 is MNHEY, CDR2 SVGAGI, per germline. The CDR3 spans 14 residues. The CDR3 spells CASSHRGSSQPQHF. The CDR3 DNA sequence: TGTGCCAGCAGCCACAGGGGGTCTTCTCAGCCCCAGCATTTT.

The gene calls are TRBV7-8 and TRBJ1-2; 8 bases align to TRBD1. This CDR3 spans 16 amino acids. The germline CDR1 and CDR2 sequences are SGHVS and FQNEAQ. The V and J ends lost 5 bases and 8 bases, in that order; junction bases with no gene match: 16. CDR3 sequence: CASSLGTRGQGSGYTF. CDR3 coding DNA: TGTGCCAGCAGCCTAGGTACCCGAGGACAGGGTAGCGGCTACACCTTC.

This sequence joins TRBV6-5 and TRBJ1-1; D unresolved. The CDR3 spans 12 residues. V was cut by 8 bases and J by 0 bases, with 7 bases left in between. In germline, CDR1 is MNHEY, CDR2 SVGAGI. In DNA, the CDR3 is TGTGCCAGCGAAAGGGTGAACACTGAAGCTTTCTTT. Translated: CASERVNTEAFF.